This TCR beta chain stems from a study of blood T cell repertoires in COVID-19. Assay used: immunoSEQ multiplex PCR; TCRdb lists only in-frame clones, some missing. The sample contains about 280,000 clones, around 90% of which appear only once. The junction had 5 bases not matched to a gene; V was cut back by 7 bases and J by 0 bases. CDR3 length: 14 residues. Germline V CDR1 and CDR2: MNHEY, SVGAGI. The table lists this clone with a count of one. The rearrangement links TRBV6-5 to TRBJ1-1; 7 nucleotides agree with TRBD1. The sequenced sample was peripheral blood. The sequence was obtained from a man aged 45-65 years with acute or convalescent COVID-19. The CDR3 DNA is TGTGCCAGCAAAACCGGGACAGTGAACACTGAAGCTTTCTTT. Translation gives CASKTGTVNTEAFF.